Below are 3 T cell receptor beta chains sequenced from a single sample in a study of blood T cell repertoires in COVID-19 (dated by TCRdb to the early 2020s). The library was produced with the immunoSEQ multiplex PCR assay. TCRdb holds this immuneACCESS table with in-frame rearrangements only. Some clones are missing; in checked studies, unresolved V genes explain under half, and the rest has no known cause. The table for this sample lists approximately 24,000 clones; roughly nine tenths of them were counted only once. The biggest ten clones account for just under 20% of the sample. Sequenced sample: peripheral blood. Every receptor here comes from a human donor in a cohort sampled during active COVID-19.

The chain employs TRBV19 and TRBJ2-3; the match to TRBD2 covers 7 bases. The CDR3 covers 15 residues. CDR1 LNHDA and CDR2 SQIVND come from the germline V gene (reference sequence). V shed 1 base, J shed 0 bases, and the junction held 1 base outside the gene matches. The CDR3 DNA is TGTGCCAGTAGTATAGCGGGAGGAAGCACAGATACGCAGTATTTT. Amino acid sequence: CASSIAGGSTDTQYF.

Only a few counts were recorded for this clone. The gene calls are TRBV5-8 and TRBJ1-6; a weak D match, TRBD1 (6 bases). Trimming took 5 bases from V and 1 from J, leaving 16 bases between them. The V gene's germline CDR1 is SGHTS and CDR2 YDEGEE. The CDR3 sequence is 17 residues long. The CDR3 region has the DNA TGTGCCAGCAGGGTCCGAGGGGGTGATTCCTATAATTCACCCCTCCACTTT. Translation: CASRVRGGDSYNSPLHF.

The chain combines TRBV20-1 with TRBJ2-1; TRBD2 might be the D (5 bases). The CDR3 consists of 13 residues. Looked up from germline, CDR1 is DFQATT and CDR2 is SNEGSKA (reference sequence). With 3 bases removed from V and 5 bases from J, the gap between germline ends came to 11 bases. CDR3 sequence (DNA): TGCAGTGCTAGTAGTGGGAGAAACAATGAGCAGTTCTTC. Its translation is CSASSGRNNEQFF.